What follows describes a single TCR beta chain. Profiling relied on immunoSEQ multiplex PCR, and the TCRdb table lists in-frame clones only, not all of them. This sample has 540,000 or so clones, with 75% to 80% found just once. The source of the sample is a study of shared T cell receptors in the human thymus. The CDR3 sequence is 15 residues long. The V gene lost 5 bases and the J gene lost 0 bases, with 10 bases spanning the gap. Germline assignment: CDR1 MNHEY and CDR2 SMNVEV (reference sequence). These data were also filed under a second study, of human thymus T cells. Turning to that study: Corrective surgery for congenital heart defects was being performed on the healthy Finnish infants who were the donors. Corrective cardiac surgery supplied the resected thymus tissue. Blood and thymic repertoires both appeared biased in V and J gene usage.

The chain couples TRBV27 to TRBJ2-2; tentative D call: TRBD2 (6 bases). This TCR was sampled from a boy younger than two with a congenital heart defect. Sequencing was performed on thymocytes. The CDR3 nucleotides read TGTGCCAGCAGTCCTCGGACTACGAACACCGGGGAGCTGTTTTTT. Its protein is CASSPRTTNTGELFF.